This T cell receptor (beta chain) was captured by sequencing in a study of T cells in tumors after PD-1 blockade. Turning to the study itself: Treatment was either pembrolizumab 200 mg every 3 weeks or cemiplimab 350 mg every 2 weeks. A subset received ongoing vismodegib 150 mg daily alongside anti-PD-1 therapy.

Profiled with immunoSEQ multiplex PCR; TCRdb holds only in-frame clones, not every one. The repertoire holds 50,000 to 75,000 clones, with approximately 74% as singletons. The TCR comes from a human donor with basal cell carcinoma. The sample in question was PBMCs, obtained after anti-PD-1 treatment.

This chain's CDR3 is CASSEGQGPYNEQFF. CDR3 nucleotides: TGTGCCAGCAGTGAGGGTCAGGGACCTTACAATGAGCAGTTCTTC. The chain recombines TRBV6-1 with TRBJ2-1; D assignment may be TRBD1 or TRBD2 (5 bases each). The CDR3 runs 15 residues. Per the germline V gene, CDR1 is MNHNS and CDR2 is SASEGT. The V gene lost 3 bases and the J gene lost 4 bases, with 13 bases spanning the gap.